A few counts support the clone carrying this T cell receptor (beta chain). Its antigen is as yet unknown. Trimming pared 0 bases from V and 0 bases from J, leaving 9 bases between. The CDR3 has 16 amino acids. Per germline, CDR1 SGHAT and CDR2 FQNNGV. TCRdb independently ran MiXCR on the 5' RACE reads; one entry per CDR3 protein. The sample holds over 700,000 distinct CDR3 sequences, about 20% seen once. The entry originates in a study of CD8 T cells in ankylosing spondylitis. General observations from the study: Blood of patients with ankylosing spondylitis appeared to be characterized by a TCR beta motif of several highly homologous variants.

The receptor comes from a male donor with ankylosing spondylitis. The gene calls are TRBV11-2 and TRBJ2-1; D unclear. The sample comprised blood, either unsorted or a sorted T cell fraction (not recorded which). The CDR3 DNA is TGTGCCAGCAGCTTAGATTATCTGGTCTCCTACAATGAGCAGTTCTTC. Translating it yields CASSLDYLVSYNEQFF. Based on the CDR3 plus reference TRBV11-2 and TRBJ2-1, the full variable domain is EAGVAQSPRYKIIEKRQSVAFWCNPISGHATLYWYQQILGQGPKLLIQFQNNGVVDDSQLPKDRFSAERLKGVDSTLKIQPAKLEDSAVYLCASSLDYLVSYNEQFFGPGTRLTVL.